This TCR beta chain originates from a study of shared clonotypes between healthy human individuals. As for this clone: Its target is unknown.

Findings and limits, study-wide: Sequencing depth was expected to affect clonotype sharing among donors. Naive CD4 clonotypes were shared across a handful of donors at roughly 5%. Non-shared clonotypes showed lower generation probabilities than clonotypes common to all four donors.

The method was immunoSEQ multiplex PCR; TCRdb's version includes in-frame clones alone and lacks a portion of them. The table shows some 1,600,000 clones, with 95% to 99% occurring only once. Germline CDR1 is SGDLS and CDR2 is YYNGEE. This CDR3 spans 14 amino acids. V lost 4 bases and J lost 2; bases outside the gene matches: 4. The clonotype was recovered from a man aged 25 to 40 in good health. The chain is built from TRBV9 and TRBJ2-7; 9 positions match TRBD2. Material for sequencing was naive CD4+ T cells sorted from blood. The subset is: CD45RA+ positively selected. The CDR3 sequence is CASSFSGSPYEQYF. CDR3 DNA sequence: TGTGCCAGCAGCTTTAGCGGGAGCCCCTACGAGCAGTACTTC.